These 13 T cell receptor beta chains share one sample of origin, sequenced in a study of T cells in localized non-small cell lung cancer. This table comes from immunoSEQ multiplex PCR, and its TCRdb copy is limited to in-frame clones, with some not included. The sample contains under 65,000 clones, around 86% of which appear only once. The material was peripheral blood, obtained before any cancer treatment. Source of these receptors: a female donor of 60 years or more with stage II squamous cell lung carcinoma.

The chain is built from TRBV30 and TRBJ1-2; 7 bases fit TRBD1. This CDR3 has 15 amino acids. V shed 7 bases and J 2 bases; nucleotides not matched to a gene: 13. The germline gives CDR1 GTSNPN, CDR2 SVGIG (reference sequence). In DNA, the CDR3 is TGTGCCTCTTCCGGCCACAGGGGAGAAAACTATGGCTACACCTTC. Residues: CASSGHRGENYGYTF.

This clone has a single count. V usage is TRBV7-9 and J usage is TRBJ2-5; D perhaps matches TRBD2 (6 bases). V was pared by 4 bases and J by 4 bases, with 19 bases between. Germline-derived CDR1 and CDR2 are SEHNR and FQNEAQ (reference sequence). This CDR3 comprises 16 residues. The CDR3 coding sequence is TGTGCCAGCAGCTGGAGGGGCGAGGTAGGGGTAGAGACCCAGTACTTC. Translating it yields CASSWRGEVGVETQYF.

The V call is TRBV6-1, the J call TRBJ1-1, with 10 nucleotides matching TRBD1. The CDR3 is made up of 15 amino acids. Germline CDR1 reads MNHNS; CDR2 reads SASEGT. The V gene end was trimmed by 2 bases and the J gene end by 6 bases; junction bases not matched to a gene: 6. The CDR3 is CASSENDRGRAEAFF. The DNA of the CDR3 is TGTGCCAGCAGTGAAAACGACAGGGGGCGAGCTGAAGCTTTCTTT.

The rearrangement joins TRBV7-8 to TRBJ2-2, with 8 bases identical to TRBD1. The CDR3 runs 15 residues. V was clipped by 5 bases and J by 5 bases; unmatched bases: 7. CDR1 and CDR2 from the germline V gene are SGHVS and FQNEAQ. Here the CDR3 DNA reads TGTGCCAGCAGCCTAGGACAGGGCGGGACCGGGGAGCTGTTTTTT. Translation gives CASSLGQGGTGELFF.

V and J are TRBV6-6 and TRBJ1-2, with 7 bases matching TRBD1. The CDR3 sequence is 13 residues long. J was trimmed by 8 bases and V by 5 bases; bases with no gene match: 8. CDR1 is MNHNY and CDR2 is SVGAGI in the germline V gene (reference sequence). CDR3 nucleotide sequence: TGTGCCAGCAGTCCCCAGGGGGGCGGGGGCTACACCTTC. Amino acid sequence: CASSPQGGGGYTF.

The V gene is TRBV19, the J gene TRBJ1-3; D gene unclear. This CDR3 spans 13 amino acids. V lost 5 bases to trimming and J lost 4 bases, with 9 bases between them. Germline assignment: CDR1 LNHDA and CDR2 SQIVND (reference sequence). The CDR3 DNA sequence: TGTGCCAGTAGTCTCCTTGGGGGAAACACCATATATTTT. This gives the protein CASSLLGGNTIYF.

The count of this clone is one. The CDR3 here is CSSTRGRTEAFF. The DNA for the CDR3 is TGCAGCTCCACCCGGGGGCGGACTGAAGCTTTCTTT. The rearrangement links TRBV29-1 to TRBJ1-1; possible D gene TRBD1, 6 bases. Per the germline V gene, CDR1 is SQVTM and CDR2 is ANQGSEA. The CDR3 is 12 residues long. Trimming cost V 8 bases and J 5 bases, with 15 bases left between them.

This clone was counted between two and nine times. This chain joins TRBV5-4 and TRBJ1-1; D not resolved. V lost 5 bases and J lost 4, with 15 bases in between. The CDR3 totals 14 residues. The germline V gene encodes CDR1 SGHNT and CDR2 YYREEE (reference sequence). The DNA of the CDR3 is TGTGCCAGCAGTCCCGGACGGCTGATCACTGAAGCTTTCTTT. Residues: CASSPGRLITEAFF.

This clone was seen more than once but under ten times. This chain links TRBV6-6 with TRBJ1-2; no definite D call. The CDR3 extends over 14 amino acids. Between the trimmed V and J ends, which lost 2 bases and 6 bases, there was a span of 13 bases. Per germline, CDR1 MNHNY and CDR2 SVGAGI (reference sequence). In nucleotides, the CDR3 is TGTGCCAGCAGTTACCAATCTCTTGAGAATGGCTACACCTTC. Translation gives CASSYQSLENGYTF.

The chain combines TRBV4-3 with TRBJ1-2, with a weak D call TRBD1 (6 bases). CDR1 and CDR2 from the germline V gene are LGHNA and YSLEER. This CDR3 region has 14 residues. V lost 8 bases, J lost 4 bases, and 17 bases lay in between. CDR3 coding DNA: TGCGCCAGCCGCAACCATGGACAGCCCTATGGCTACACCTTC. It yields the protein CASRNHGQPYGYTF.

This clone has only one observation. The J gene is TRBJ1-3, the V gene TRBV5-1; TRBD1 aligns across 8 bases. V gave up 4 bases and J gave up 4 bases; unmatched junction bases: 10. CDR1 and CDR2 (germline): SGHRS, YFSETQ. This CDR3 has 16 residues. For the CDR3, the DNA is TGCGCCAGCAGCGCCTTGGGACAGGAAGCAGGAAACACCATATATTTT. Amino acids: CASSALGQEAGNTIYF.

The V and J genes are TRBV30 and TRBJ2-3; 9 bases match TRBD2. J lost 6 bases, V lost 0 bases, and 4 bases had no gene match. Germline CDR1 reads GTSNPN; CDR2 reads SVGIG (reference sequence). The CDR3 is 14 amino acids. CDR3: CAWSVSGGRDTQYF. The CDR3, as DNA: TGTGCCTGGAGTGTTAGCGGGGGCCGGGATACGCAGTATTTT.

The chain is built from TRBV7-9 and TRBJ2-3; TRBD2 matches 8 bases. Germline trimming cut 3 bases from V and 0 bases from J; bases unmatched to any gene: 8. Germline CDR1 reads SEHNR; CDR2 reads FQNEAQ (reference sequence). This CDR3 is built from 17 residues. Here the CDR3 DNA reads TGTGCCAGCAGCTTGCGGGGGGCCGGAACTAGCACAGATACGCAGTATTTT. Its translation is CASSLRGAGTSTDTQYF.